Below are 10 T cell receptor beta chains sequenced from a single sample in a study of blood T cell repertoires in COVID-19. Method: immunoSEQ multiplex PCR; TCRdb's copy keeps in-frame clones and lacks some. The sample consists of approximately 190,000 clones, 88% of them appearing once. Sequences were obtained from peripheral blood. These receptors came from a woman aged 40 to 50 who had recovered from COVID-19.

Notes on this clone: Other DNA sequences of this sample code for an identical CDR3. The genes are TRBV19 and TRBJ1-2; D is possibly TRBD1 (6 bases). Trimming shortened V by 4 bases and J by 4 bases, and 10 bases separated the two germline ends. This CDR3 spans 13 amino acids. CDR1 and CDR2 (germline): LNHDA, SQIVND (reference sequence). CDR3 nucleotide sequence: TGTGCCAGTAGTACAAGACAGGTCTATGGCTACACCTTC. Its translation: CASSTRQVYGYTF.

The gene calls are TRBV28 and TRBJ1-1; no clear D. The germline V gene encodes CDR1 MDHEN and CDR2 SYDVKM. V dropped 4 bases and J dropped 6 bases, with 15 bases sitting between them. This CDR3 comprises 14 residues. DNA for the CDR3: TGTGCCAGCAGTTGGGAGACAAGGCGGTCTGAAGCTTTCTTT. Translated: CASSWETRRSEAFF.

CDR3 nucleotide sequence: TGTGCCAGTAGTATTTCGGTGAGGGCTTTCTTT. It codes for CASSISVRAFF. This rearrangement joins TRBV19 to TRBJ1-1; no definite D call. CDR1 is LNHDA, CDR2 SQIVND, per germline (reference sequence). The CDR3 consists of 11 residues. The V gene lost 3 bases and the J gene lost 11 bases, with 10 bases spanning the gap.

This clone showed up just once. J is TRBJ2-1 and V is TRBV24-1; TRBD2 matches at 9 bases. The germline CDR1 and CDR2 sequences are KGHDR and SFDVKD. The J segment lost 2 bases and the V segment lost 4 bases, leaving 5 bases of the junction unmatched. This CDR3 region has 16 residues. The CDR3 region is CATSDSSSGAYNEQFF. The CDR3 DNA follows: TGTGCCACCAGTGACTCCTCTAGCGGGGCCTACAATGAGCAGTTCTTC.

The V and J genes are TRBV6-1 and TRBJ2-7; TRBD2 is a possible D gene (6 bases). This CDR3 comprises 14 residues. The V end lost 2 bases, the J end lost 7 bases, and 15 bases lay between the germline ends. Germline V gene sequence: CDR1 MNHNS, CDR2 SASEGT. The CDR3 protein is CASSESGMGGEQYF. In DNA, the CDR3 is TGTGCCAGCAGTGAAAGTGGGATGGGGGGAGAGCAGTACTTC.

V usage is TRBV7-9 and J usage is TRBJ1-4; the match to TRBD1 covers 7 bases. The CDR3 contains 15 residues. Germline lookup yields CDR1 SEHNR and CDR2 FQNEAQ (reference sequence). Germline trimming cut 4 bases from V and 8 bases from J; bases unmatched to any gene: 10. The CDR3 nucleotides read TGTGCCAGCAGCTCACAGGGGCTAGAGGGGGAAAAACTGTTTTTT. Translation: CASSSQGLEGEKLFF.

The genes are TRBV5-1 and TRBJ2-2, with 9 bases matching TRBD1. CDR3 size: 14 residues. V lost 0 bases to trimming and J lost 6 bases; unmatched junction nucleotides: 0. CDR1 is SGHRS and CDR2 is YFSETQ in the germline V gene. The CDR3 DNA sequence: TGCGCCAGCAGCTTGGGGACAGGGGCCGGGGAGCTGTTTTTT. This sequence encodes CASSLGTGAGELFF.

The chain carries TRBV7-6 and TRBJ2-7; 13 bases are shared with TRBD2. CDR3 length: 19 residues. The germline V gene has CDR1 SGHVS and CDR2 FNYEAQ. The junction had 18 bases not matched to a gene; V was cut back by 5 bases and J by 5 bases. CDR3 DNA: TGTGCCAGCAGCCAGCTAGCCACTAGCGGGAGGGTCGTCGGGAACGAGCAGTACTTC. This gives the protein CASSQLATSGRVVGNEQYF.

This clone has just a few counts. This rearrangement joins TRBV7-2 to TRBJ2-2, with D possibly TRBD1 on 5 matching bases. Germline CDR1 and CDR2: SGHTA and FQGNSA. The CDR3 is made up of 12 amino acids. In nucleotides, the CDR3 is TGTGCAAGGGGTGCTAACACCGGGGAGCTGTTTTTT. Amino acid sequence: CARGANTGELFF.

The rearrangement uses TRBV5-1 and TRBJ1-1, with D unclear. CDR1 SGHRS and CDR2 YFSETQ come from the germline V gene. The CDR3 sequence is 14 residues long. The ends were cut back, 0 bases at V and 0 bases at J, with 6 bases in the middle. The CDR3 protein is CASSLAEVNTEAFF. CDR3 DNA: TGCGCCAGCAGCTTGGCCGAGGTGAACACTGAAGCTTTCTTT.